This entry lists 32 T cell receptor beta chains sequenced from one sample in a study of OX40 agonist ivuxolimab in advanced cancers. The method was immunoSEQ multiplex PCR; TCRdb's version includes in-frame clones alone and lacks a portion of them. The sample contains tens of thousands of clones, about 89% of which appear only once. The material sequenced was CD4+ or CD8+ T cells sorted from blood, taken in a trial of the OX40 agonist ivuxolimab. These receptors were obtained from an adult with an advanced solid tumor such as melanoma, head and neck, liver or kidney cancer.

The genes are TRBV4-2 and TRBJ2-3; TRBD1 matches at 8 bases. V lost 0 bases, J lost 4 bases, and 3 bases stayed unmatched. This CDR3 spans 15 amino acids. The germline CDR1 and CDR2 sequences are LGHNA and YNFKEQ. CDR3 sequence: CASSQEDRAPDTQYF. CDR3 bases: TGTGCCAGCAGCCAAGAGGACAGGGCCCCAGATACGCAGTATTTT.

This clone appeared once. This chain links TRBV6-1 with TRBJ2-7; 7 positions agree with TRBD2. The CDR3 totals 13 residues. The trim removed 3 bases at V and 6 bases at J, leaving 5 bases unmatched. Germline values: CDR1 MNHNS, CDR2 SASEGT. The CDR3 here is CASSEGLSFEQYF. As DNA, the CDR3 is TGTGCCAGCAGTGAGGGACTATCTTTCGAGCAGTACTTC.

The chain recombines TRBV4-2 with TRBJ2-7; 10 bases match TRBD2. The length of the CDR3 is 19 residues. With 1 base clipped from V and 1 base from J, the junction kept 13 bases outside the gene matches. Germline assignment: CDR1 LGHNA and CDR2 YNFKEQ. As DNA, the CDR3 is TGTGCCAGCAGCCAAGGTGGCCTAGCGGGAGCAAAAATATCCTACGAGCAGTACTTC. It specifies CASSQGGLAGAKISYEQYF.

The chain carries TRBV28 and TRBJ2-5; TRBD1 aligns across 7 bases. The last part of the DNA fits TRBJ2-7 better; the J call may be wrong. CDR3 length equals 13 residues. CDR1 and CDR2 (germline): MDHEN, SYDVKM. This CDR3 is CASSPTGNYEQYF. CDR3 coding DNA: TGTGCCAGCAGTCCGACAGGGAACTACGAGCAGTACTTC.

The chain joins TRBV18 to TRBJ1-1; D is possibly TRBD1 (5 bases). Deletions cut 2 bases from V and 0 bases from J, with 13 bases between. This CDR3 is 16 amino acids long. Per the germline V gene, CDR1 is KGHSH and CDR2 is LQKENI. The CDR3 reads CASSPNGPGLNTEAFF. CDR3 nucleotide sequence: TGTGCCAGCTCACCAAATGGCCCGGGACTGAACACTGAAGCTTTCTTT.

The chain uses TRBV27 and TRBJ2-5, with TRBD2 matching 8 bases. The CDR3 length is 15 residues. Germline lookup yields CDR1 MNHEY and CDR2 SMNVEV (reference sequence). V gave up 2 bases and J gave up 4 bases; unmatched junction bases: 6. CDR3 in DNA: TGTGCCAGCAGTTTAACTAGCGGCCTAAGAGAGACCCAGTACTTC. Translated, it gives CASSLTSGLRETQYF.

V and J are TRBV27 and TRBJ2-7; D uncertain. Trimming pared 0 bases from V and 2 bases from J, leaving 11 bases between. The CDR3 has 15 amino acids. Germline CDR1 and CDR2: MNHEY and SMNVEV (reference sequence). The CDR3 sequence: CASSLSGAWTYEQYF. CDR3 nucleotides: TGTGCCAGCAGTTTATCCGGAGCGTGGACCTACGAGCAGTACTTC.

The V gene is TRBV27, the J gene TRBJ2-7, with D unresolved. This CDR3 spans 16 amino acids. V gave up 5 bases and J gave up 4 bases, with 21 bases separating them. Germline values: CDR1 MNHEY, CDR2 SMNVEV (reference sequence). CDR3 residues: CASSPSLVPLSYEQYF. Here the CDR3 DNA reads TGTGCCAGCAGTCCTTCTTTGGTCCCCCTATCGTACGAGCAGTACTTC.

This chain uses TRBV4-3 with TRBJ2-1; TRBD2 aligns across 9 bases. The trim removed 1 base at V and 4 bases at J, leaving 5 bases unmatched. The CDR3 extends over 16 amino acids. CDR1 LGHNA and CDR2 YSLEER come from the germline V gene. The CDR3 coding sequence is TGCGCCAGCAGCCAAGGGACTAGCGATATGTACAATGAGCAGTTCTTC. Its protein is CASSQGTSDMYNEQFF.

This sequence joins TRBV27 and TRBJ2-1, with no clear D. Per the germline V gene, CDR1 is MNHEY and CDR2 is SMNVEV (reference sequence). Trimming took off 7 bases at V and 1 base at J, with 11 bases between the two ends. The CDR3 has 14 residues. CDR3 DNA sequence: TGTGCCAGCACCACGGACGGATCCTACAATGAGCAGTTCTTC. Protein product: CASTTDGSYNEQFF.

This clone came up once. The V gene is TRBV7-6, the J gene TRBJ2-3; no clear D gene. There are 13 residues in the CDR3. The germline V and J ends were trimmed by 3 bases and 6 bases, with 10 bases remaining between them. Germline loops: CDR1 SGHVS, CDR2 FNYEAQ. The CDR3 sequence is CASSFGGVDTQYF. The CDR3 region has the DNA TGTGCCAGCAGCTTCGGTGGCGTGGATACGCAGTATTTT.

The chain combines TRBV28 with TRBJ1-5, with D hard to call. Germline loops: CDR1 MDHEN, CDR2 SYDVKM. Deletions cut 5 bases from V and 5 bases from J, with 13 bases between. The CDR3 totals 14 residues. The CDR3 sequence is CASSPLHRDQPQHF. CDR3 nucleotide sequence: TGTGCCAGCAGTCCCCTGCATCGGGATCAGCCCCAGCATTTT.

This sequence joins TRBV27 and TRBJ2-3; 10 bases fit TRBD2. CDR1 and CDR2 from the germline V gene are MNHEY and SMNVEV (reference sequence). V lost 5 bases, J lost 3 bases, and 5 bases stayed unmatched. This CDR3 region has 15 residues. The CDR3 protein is CASSPLAGVTDTQYF. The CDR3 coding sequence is TGTGCCAGCAGTCCCCTAGCGGGAGTGACAGATACGCAGTATTTT.

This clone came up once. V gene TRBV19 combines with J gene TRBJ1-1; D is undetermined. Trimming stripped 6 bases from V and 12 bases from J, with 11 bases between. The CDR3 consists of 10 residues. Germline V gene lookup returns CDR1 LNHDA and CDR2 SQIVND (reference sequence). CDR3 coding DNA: TGTGCCAGTAGAGGAGGTAGACCTTTCTTT. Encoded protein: CASRGGRPFF.

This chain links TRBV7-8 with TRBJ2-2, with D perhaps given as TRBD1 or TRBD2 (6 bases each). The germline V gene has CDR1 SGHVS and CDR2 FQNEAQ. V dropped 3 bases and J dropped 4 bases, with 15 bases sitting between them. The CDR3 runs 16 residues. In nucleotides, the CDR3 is TGTGCCAGCAGCTTTACCCCGGGGGCCCTCACCGGGGAGCTGTTTTTT. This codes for CASSFTPGALTGELFF. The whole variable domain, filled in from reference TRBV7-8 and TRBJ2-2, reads GAGVSQSPRYKVAKRGQDVALRCDPISGHVSLFWYQQALGQGPEFLTYFQNEAQLDKSGLPSDRFFAERPEGSVSTLKIQRTQQEDSAVYLCASSFTPGALTGELFFGEGSRLTVL.

The CDR3 region is CASSLGTANTGELFF. The CDR3 region has the DNA TGTGCCAGCAGCTTAGGGACAGCGAACACCGGGGAGCTGTTTTTT. The V and J genes are TRBV7-6 and TRBJ2-2, with D possibly being TRBD1 (6 bases). This CDR3 contains 15 residues. Germline-derived CDR1 and CDR2 are SGHVS and FNYEAQ. V lost 1 base and J 0 bases, leaving 6 bases between the germline ends.

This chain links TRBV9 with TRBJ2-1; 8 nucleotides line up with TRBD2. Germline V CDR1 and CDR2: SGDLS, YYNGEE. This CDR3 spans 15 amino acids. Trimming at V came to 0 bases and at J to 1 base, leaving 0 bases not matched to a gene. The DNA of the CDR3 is TGTGCCAGCAGCGTAGTAGCGGGATCCTACAATGAGCAGTTCTTC. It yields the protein CASSVVAGSYNEQFF. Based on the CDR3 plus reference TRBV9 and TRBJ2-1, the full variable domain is DSGVTQTPKHLITATGQRVTLRCSPRSGDLSVYWYQQSLDQGLQFLIQYYNGEERAKGNILERFSAQQFPDLHSELNLSSLELGDSALYFCASSVVAGSYNEQFFGPGTRLTVL.

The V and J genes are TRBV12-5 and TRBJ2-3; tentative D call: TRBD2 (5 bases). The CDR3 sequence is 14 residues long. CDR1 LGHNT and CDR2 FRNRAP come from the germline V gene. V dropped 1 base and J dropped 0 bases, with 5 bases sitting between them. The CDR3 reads CASGLGGSTDTQYF. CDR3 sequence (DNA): TGTGCTAGTGGTTTGGGCGGGAGCACAGATACGCAGTATTTT.

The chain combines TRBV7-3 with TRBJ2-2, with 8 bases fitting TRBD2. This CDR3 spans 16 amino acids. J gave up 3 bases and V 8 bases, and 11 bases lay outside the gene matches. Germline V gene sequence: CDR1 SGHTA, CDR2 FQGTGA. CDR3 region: CASGEYGTRDTGELFF. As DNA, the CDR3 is TGTGCCAGCGGGGAGTACGGGACTAGGGACACCGGGGAGCTGTTTTTT.

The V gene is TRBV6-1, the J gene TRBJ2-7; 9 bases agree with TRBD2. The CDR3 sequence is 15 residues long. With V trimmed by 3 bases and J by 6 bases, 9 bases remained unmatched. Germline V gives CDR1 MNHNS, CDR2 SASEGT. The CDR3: CASSDLGGRAVEQYF. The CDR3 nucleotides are TGTGCCAGCAGTGATTTGGGCGGGAGGGCCGTCGAGCAGTACTTC.

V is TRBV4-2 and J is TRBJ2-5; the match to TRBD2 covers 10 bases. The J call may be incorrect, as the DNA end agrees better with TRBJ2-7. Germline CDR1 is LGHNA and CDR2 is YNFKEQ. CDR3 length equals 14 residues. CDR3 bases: TGTGCCAGCAGCCAACTAGCGGGAGTCTACGAGCAGTACTTC. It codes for CASSQLAGVYEQYF.

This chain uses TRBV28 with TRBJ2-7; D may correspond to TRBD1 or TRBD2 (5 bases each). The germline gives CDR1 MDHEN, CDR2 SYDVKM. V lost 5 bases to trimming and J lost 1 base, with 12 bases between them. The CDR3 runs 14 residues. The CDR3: CASSARDPSYEQYF. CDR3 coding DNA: TGTGCCAGCAGTGCCCGGGACCCTTCCTACGAGCAGTACTTC.

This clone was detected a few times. This CDR3 is CASSFGESEQFF. CDR3 bases: TGTGCCAGCAGTTTTGGGGAATCAGAGCAGTTCTTC. The chain joins TRBV28 to TRBJ2-1, with D unclear. This CDR3 has 12 residues. Germline CDR1 MDHEN, CDR2 SYDVKM. V was shortened by 3 bases and J by 10 bases, with 10 bases between the two germline ends.

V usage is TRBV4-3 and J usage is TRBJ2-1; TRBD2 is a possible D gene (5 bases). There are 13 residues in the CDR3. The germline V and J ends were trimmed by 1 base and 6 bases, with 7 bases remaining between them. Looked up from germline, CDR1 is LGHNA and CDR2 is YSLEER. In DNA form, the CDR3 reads TGCGCCAGCAGCCAAGCAAGCGGCAATGAGCAGTTCTTC. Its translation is CASSQASGNEQFF.

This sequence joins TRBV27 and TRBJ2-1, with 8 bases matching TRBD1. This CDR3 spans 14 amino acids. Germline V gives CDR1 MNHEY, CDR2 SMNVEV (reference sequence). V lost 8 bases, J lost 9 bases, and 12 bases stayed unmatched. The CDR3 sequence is CASGLQGARGEQFF. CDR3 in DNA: TGTGCCAGCGGTCTGCAGGGGGCGAGAGGTGAGCAGTTCTTC.

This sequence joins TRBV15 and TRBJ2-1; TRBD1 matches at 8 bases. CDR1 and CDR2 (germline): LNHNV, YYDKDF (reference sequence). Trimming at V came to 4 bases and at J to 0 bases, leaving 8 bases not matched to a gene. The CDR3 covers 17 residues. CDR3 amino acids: CATSTDTGGYSYNEQFF. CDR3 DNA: TGTGCCACCAGCACAGATACAGGGGGATACTCCTACAATGAGCAGTTCTTC. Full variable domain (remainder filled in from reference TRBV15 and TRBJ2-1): DAMVIQNPRYQVTQFGKPVTLSCSQTLNHNVMYWYQQKSSQAPKLLFHYYDKDFNNEADTPDNFQSRRPNTSFCFLDIRSPGLGDTAMYLCATSTDTGGYSYNEQFFGPGTRLTVL.

The CDR3 DNA is TGCGCCAGCAGCCAAGACCGGGGGGCAGGTCAGCCCCAGCATTTT. Translation: CASSQDRGAGQPQHF. The V and J genes are TRBV4-3 and TRBJ1-5, with D maybe TRBD1 (6 bases). V lost 0 bases and J lost 6, with 12 bases in between. The CDR3 consists of 15 residues. Germline-derived CDR1 and CDR2 are LGHNA and YSLEER.

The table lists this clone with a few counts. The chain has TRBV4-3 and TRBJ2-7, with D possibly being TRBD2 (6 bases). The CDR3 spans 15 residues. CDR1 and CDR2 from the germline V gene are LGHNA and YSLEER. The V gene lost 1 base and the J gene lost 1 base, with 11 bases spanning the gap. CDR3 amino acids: CASSQGLGQSYEQYF. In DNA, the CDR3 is TGCGCCAGCAGCCAAGGACTAGGACAATCCTACGAGCAGTACTTC.

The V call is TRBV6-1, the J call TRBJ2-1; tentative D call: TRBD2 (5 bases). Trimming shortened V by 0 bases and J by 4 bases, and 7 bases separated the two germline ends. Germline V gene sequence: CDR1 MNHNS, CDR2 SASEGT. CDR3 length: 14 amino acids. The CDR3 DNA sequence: TGTGCCAGCAGTGAAGCACGGGGATACAATGAGCAGTTCTTC. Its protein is CASSEARGYNEQFF.

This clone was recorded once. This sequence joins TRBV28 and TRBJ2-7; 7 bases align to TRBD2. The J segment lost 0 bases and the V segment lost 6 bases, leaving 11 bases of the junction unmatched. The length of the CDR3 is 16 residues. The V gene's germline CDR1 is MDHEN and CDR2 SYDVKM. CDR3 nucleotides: TGTGCCAGCAGAACCCCTCTAGCGGCTAACTCCTACGAGCAGTACTTC. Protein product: CASRTPLAANSYEQYF. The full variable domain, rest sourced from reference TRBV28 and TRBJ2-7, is DVKVTQSSRYLVKRTGEKVFLECVQDMDHENMFWYRQDPGLGLRLIYFSYDVKMKEKGDIPEGYSVSREKKERFSLILESASTNQTSMYLCASRTPLAANSYEQYFGPGTRLTVT.

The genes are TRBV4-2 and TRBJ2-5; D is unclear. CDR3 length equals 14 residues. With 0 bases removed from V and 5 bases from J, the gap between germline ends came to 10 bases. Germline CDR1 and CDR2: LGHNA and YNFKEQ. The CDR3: CASSQDSVRETQYF. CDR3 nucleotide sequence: TGTGCCAGCAGCCAAGATTCCGTTCGCGAGACCCAGTACTTC.

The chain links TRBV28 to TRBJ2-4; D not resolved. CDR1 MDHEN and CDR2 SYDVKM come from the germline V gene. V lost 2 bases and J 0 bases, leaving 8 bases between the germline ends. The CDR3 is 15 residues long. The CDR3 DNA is TGTGCCAGCAGTTTAGGGCAACTAGCCAAAAACATTCAGTACTTC. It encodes CASSLGQLAKNIQYF. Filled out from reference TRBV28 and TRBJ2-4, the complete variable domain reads DVKVTQSSRYLVKRTGEKVFLECVQDMDHENMFWYRQDPGLGLRLIYFSYDVKMKEKGDIPEGYSVSREKKERFSLILESASTNQTSMYLCASSLGQLAKNIQYFGAGTRLSVL.